The T cell receptor (beta chain) under discussion was sequenced for a study of T cell responses to AZD1222 COVID-19 vaccine. The table came from immunoSEQ multiplex PCR; TCRdb's copy has only in-frame clones and leaves some out. The sample consists of around 190,000 clones, just over 85% of them appearing once. Study-level results: Spike-specific TCR breadth and depth grew following two AZD1222 doses. CD4 TCRs covered the whole spike, strongest at regions 160-218 and 743-854.

Comments on this clone: The target antigen is unknown.

Some second doses came at about 4 weeks and others at about 12 weeks; these were pooled. The sample consisted of peripheral blood, taken 28 days after the second AZD1222 dose. This clonotype originated in an adult who received the AZD1222 COVID-19 vaccine.

CDR3 coding DNA: TGTGCCAGCAGTAAACAGGGGGGCACCGGGGAGCTGTTTTTT. It is translated as CASSKQGGTGELFF. The J gene is TRBJ2-2, the V gene TRBV7-9; 8 nucleotides agree with TRBD1. The J segment lost 4 bases and the V segment lost 6 bases, leaving 4 bases of the junction unmatched. The V gene's germline CDR1 is SEHNR and CDR2 FQNEAQ (reference sequence). This CDR3 is 14 amino acids long.